These 18 T cell receptor beta chains originate from one sample sequenced in a study of blood T cell repertoires in COVID-19. Profiling relied on immunoSEQ multiplex PCR, and the TCRdb table lists in-frame clones only, not all of them. This sample carries 150,000 to 200,000 clones, about nine tenths of them seen once, and the ten largest clones take about 4.1%. Sequencing was carried out using peripheral blood. Source of these receptors: a young woman with acute or convalescent COVID-19.

The rearrangement links TRBV6-5 to TRBJ1-1; D is undetermined. Between the trimmed V and J ends, which lost 7 bases and 3 bases, there was a span of 12 bases. The CDR3 is 13 amino acids. Germline CDR1 is MNHEY and CDR2 is SVGAGI. This CDR3 is CASMKGRDTEAFF. As DNA, the CDR3 is TGTGCCAGCATGAAAGGCCGGGACACTGAAGCTTTCTTT.

The CDR3 sequence is CASSHWISGTDYEQYF. The CDR3 DNA reads TGCGCCAGCAGCCATTGGATCTCCGGGACAGATTACGAGCAGTACTTC. The rearrangement links TRBV4-1 to TRBJ2-7; TRBD1 aligns across 7 bases. J lost 4 bases, V lost 3 bases, and 12 bases had no gene match. The CDR3 runs to 16 residues. From germline, CDR1 is MGHRA and CDR2 YSYEKL.

This clone was detected a few times. In DNA form, the CDR3 reads TGTGCCAGCACAACAGACTCTGGGGCCAACGTCCTGACTTTC. This encodes CASTTDSGANVLTF. V and J are TRBV6-5 and TRBJ2-6; D gene ambiguous. CDR1 and CDR2 (germline): MNHEY, SVGAGI. The CDR3 is 14 amino acids. V gave up 7 bases and J gave up 0 bases, with 7 bases separating them.

The chain is built from TRBV13 and TRBJ1-2, with 7 nucleotides matching TRBD1. V gave up 1 base and J gave up 8 bases; unmatched junction bases: 10. The length of the CDR3 is 15 residues. Germline V gene lookup returns CDR1 PRHDT and CDR2 FYEKMQ (reference sequence). CDR3: CASSLAPLTGSGYTF. CDR3 in DNA: TGTGCCAGCAGCTTAGCCCCATTGACAGGGTCCGGCTACACCTTC.

This clone was recorded a few times. The rearrangement joins TRBV7-9 to TRBJ2-1; D might be TRBD2 (5 bases). Germline-derived CDR1 and CDR2 are SEHNR and FQNEAQ (reference sequence). V was pared by 1 base and J by 11 bases, with 9 bases between. The CDR3 length is 12 residues. The CDR3 sequence is CASSLGETQQFF. CDR3 sequence (DNA): TGTGCCAGCAGCTTAGGGGAGACTCAGCAGTTCTTC.

CDR3 sequence (DNA): TGCAGCGTAGGGGGTAAAGGGACTGAAGCTTTCTTT. Protein: CSVGGKGTEAFF. V and J are TRBV29-1 and TRBJ1-1; possibly TRBD1 for D (6 bases). The CDR3 covers 12 residues. Germline values: CDR1 SQVTM, CDR2 ANQGSEA. V was shortened by 6 bases and J by 5 bases, with 13 bases between the two germline ends. The variable domain in full, completed from reference TRBV29-1 and TRBJ1-1, reads SAVISQKPSRDICQRGTSLTIQCQVDSQVTMMFWYRQQPGQSLTLIATANQGSEATYESGFVIDKFPISRPNLTFSTLTVSNMSPEDSSIYLCSVGGKGTEAFFGQGTRLTVV.

This clone was seen a few times. V gene TRBV13 combines with J gene TRBJ2-1; the D gene is possibly TRBD1 (7 bases). The V gene lost 5 bases and the J gene lost 4 bases, with 18 bases spanning the gap. The germline CDR1 and CDR2 sequences are PRHDT and FYEKMQ (reference sequence). The CDR3 has 16 amino acids. CDR3 sequence: CASSGQPGGSYNEQFF. Here the CDR3 DNA reads TGTGCCAGCAGCGGCCAACCAGGGGGGTCGTACAATGAGCAGTTCTTC.

This clone was seen a single time. The chain employs TRBV5-1 and TRBJ2-3; D is perhaps TRBD1 (5 bases). V lost 6 bases to trimming and J lost 2 bases, with 22 bases between them. There are 17 residues in the CDR3. The germline gives CDR1 SGHRS, CDR2 YFSETQ. The CDR3 reads CASTGHYSQFFTDTQYF. CDR3 nucleotide sequence: TGCGCCAGCACAGGGCACTACTCACAATTTTTCACAGATACGCAGTATTTT.

The CDR3 nucleotides are TGTGCCACCGGACTAGCGGGTTACAATGAGCAGTTCTTC. The encoded protein is CATGLAGYNEQFF. The rearrangement joins TRBV4-2 to TRBJ2-1; TRBD2 matches at 11 bases. Germline V CDR1 and CDR2: LGHNA, YNFKEQ. With 10 bases clipped from V and 4 bases from J, the junction kept 3 bases outside the gene matches. The CDR3 totals 13 residues.

The chain has TRBV2 and TRBJ2-3; 9 bases line up with TRBD2. The CDR3 length is 14 residues. Germline V gene sequence: CDR1 SNHLY, CDR2 FYNNEI. The V gene end was trimmed by 7 bases and the J gene end by 7 bases; junction bases not matched to a gene: 9. The CDR3 reads CASTISGSEYTQYF. For the CDR3, the DNA is TGTGCCAGCACCATTAGCGGGAGCGAGTATACGCAGTATTTT.

The chain employs TRBV5-1 and TRBJ2-1; TRBD2 matches at 9 bases. Germline V gives CDR1 SGHRS, CDR2 YFSETQ. V shed 4 bases, J shed 7 bases, and the junction held 9 bases outside the gene matches. The CDR3 is 15 residues long. The CDR3 DNA follows: TGCGCCAGCAGCGTAGCGGGAGTTGGAAGGAATGAGCAGTTCTTC. Translating gives CASSVAGVGRNEQFF.

On this clone itself: Other DNA sequences in this sample translate to the same CDR3. The chain employs TRBV29-1 and TRBJ2-7; 7 bases map to TRBD1. The CDR3 runs 13 residues. Losses at the gene ends were 8 bases for V and 0 bases for J; bases not matched to a gene: 7. Per germline, CDR1 SQVTM and CDR2 ANQGSEA. CDR3 in amino acids: CSLGQRSSYEQYF. CDR3 coding DNA: TGCAGCCTGGGACAGAGAAGCTCCTACGAGCAGTACTTC.

This chain uses TRBV12-3 or TRBV12-4 with TRBJ1-1; tentatively, D is TRBD1 (6 bases). V was pared by 5 bases and J by 8 bases, with 12 bases between. This CDR3 has 12 residues. CDR3 DNA sequence: TGTGCCAGCAGTCGACAGGAGAGCGAAGCTTTCTTT. It yields the protein CASSRQESEAFF.

This chain joins TRBV12-3 or TRBV12-4 and TRBJ2-1; perhaps TRBD1 as D (6 bases). The CDR3 length is 12 residues. Between the trimmed V and J ends, which lost 5 bases and 6 bases, there was a span of 8 bases. CDR3: CASSPGANEQFF. The CDR3 DNA reads TGTGCCAGCAGTCCAGGGGCCAATGAGCAGTTCTTC.

The chain employs TRBV28 and TRBJ1-1; no firm D call. CDR3 length equals 12 residues. V shed 10 bases and J shed 1 base, with 10 bases lying between them. Germline values: CDR1 MDHEN, CDR2 SYDVKM. DNA for the CDR3: TGTGCCACCTTCGCAGGGAACACTGAAGCTTTCTTT. It yields the protein CATFAGNTEAFF.

The V and J genes are TRBV10-3 and TRBJ2-3, with TRBD2 as a possible D gene (6 bases). V was trimmed by 7 bases and J by 1 base, leaving 12 bases between them. The CDR3 consists of 14 residues. The germline CDR1 and CDR2 sequences are ENHRY and SYGVKD. CDR3 residues: CAINRERGTDTQYF. Here the CDR3 DNA reads TGTGCCATCAACCGGGAGAGAGGCACAGATACGCAGTATTTT.

The rearrangement links TRBV7-8 to TRBJ2-7; TRBD1 is a possible D gene (7 bases). Trimming shortened V by 1 base and J by 6 bases, and 16 bases separated the two germline ends. The CDR3 contains 15 residues. The V gene's germline CDR1 is SGHVS and CDR2 FQNEAQ. The CDR3 here is CASSLGAGGSSEQYF. The CDR3 coding sequence is TGTGCCAGCAGCTTAGGTGCAGGGGGGAGTTCCGAGCAGTACTTC.

The CDR3 region is CASSLGLTGELFF. The CDR3 coding sequence is TGTGCCAGCAGTTTAGGTTTAACCGGGGAGCTGTTTTTT. The chain couples TRBV12-3 or TRBV12-4 to TRBJ2-2; D not resolved. The CDR3 runs 13 residues. Trimming shortened V by 1 base and J by 5 bases, and 5 bases separated the two germline ends.